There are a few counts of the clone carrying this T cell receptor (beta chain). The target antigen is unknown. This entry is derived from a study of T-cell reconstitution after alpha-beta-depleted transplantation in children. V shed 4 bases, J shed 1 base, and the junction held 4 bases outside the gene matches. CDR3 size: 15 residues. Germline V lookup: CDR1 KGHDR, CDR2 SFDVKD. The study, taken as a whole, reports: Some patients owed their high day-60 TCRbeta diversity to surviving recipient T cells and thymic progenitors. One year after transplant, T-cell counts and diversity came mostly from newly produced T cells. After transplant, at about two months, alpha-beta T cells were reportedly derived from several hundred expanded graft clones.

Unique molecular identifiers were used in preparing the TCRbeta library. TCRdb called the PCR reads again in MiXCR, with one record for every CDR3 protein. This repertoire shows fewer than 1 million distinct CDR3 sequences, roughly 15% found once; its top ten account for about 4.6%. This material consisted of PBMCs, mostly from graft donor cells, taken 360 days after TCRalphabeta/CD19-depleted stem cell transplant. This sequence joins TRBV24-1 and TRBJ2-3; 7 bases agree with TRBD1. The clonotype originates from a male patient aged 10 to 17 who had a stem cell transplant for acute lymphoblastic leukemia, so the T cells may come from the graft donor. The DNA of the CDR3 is TGTGCCACCAGTGAACCCGGACAGGGCACAGATACGCAGTATTTT. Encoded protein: CATSEPGQGTDTQYF.